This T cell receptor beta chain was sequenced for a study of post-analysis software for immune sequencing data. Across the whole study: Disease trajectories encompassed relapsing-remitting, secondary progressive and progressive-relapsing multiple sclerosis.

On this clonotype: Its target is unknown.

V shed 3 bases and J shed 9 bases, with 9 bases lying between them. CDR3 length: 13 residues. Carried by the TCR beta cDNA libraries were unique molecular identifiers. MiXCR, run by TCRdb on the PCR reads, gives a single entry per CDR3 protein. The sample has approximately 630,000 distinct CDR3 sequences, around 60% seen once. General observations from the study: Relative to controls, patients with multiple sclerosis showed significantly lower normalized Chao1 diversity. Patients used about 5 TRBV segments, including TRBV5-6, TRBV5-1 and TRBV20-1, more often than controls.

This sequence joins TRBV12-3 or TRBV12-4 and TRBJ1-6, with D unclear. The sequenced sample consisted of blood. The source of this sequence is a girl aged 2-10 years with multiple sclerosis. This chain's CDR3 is CASSFQQLSPLHF. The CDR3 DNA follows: TGTGCCAGCAGTTTTCAACAGCTTTCACCCCTCCACTTT.